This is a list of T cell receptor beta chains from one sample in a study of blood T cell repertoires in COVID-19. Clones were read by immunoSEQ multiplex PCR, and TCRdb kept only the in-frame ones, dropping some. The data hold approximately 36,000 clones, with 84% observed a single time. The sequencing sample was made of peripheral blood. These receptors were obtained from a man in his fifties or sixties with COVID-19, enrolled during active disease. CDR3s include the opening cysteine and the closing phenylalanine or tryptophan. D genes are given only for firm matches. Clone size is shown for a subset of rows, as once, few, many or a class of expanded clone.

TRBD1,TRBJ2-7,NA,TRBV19,TGTGCCAGTAGTATAGGGGACAGCTCCTACGAGCAGTACTTC,CASSIGDSSYEQYF
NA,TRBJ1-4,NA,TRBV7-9,TGTGCCAGCAGCCCCCCCGGCCGCGGGGTGGAGGGCAATGAAAAACTGTTTTTT,CASSPPGRGVEGNEKLFF
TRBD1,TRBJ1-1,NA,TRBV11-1,TGTGCCAGCAGCTCCGGGACAGCGAACACTGAAGCTTTCTTT,CASSSGTANTEAFF
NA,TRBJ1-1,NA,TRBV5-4,TGTGCCAGCACCCCGCAAGCTGTTTCATCGGCTGAAGCTTTCTTT,CASTPQAVSSAEAFF
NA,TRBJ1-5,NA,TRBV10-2,TGCGCCAGCAGGTCGCAGGGTGGCAATCAGCCCCAGCATTTT,CASRSQGGNQPQHF
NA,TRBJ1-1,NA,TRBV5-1,TGCGCCAGTTACAGGGCCGGAGAAGCTTTCTTT,CASYRAGEAFF
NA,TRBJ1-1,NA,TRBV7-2,TGTGCCAGCAGCTTACCAAACAGGGCAGGAACTGAAGCTTTCTTT,CASSLPNRAGTEAFF
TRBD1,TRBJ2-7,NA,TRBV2,TGTGCCAGCAGTGAACGGGACAGTGGAAGGACTTACGAGCAGTACTTC,CASSERDSGRTYEQYF
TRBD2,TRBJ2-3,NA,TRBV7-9,TGTGCCAGCAGACGACTAGCGGGGGACACAGATACGCAGTATTTT,CASRRLAGDTDTQYF
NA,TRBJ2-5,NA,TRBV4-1,TGCGCCAGCAGTCAGGGGCGGGAAGAGACCCAGTACTTC,CASSQGREETQYF
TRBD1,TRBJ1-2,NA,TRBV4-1,TGCGCCAGCAGCCTCACCGGGACAGCGAACTATGGCTACACCTTC,CASSLTGTANYGYTF
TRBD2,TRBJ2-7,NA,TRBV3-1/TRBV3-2,TGTGCCAGCAGCCAAGATTCCGGGGTAGCGGGGGAGCAGTACTTC,CASSQDSGVAGEQYF
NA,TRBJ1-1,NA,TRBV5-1,TGCGCCAGCAGCTTGGAAGGGGGATCGGTCACTGAAGCTTTCTTT,CASSLEGGSVTEAFF
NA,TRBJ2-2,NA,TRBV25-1,TGTGCCAGCAGTCTCTCCACCGGGGAGCTGTTTTTT,CASSLSTGELFF
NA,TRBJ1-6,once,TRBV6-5,TGTGCCAGCAGGGGGGGGGCTTCACCCCTCCACTTT,CASRGGASPLHF
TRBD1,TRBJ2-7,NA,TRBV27,TGTGCCAGCCAGCTCAGGACAGGGGCCTACGAGCAGTACTTC,CASQLRTGAYEQYF
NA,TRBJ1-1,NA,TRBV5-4,TGTGCCAGCAGCCTCGGCATGGGGGGGGTGAACACTGAAGCTTTCTTT,CASSLGMGGVNTEAFF
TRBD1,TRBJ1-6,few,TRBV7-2,TGTGCCAGCAGTTTCCGACAGGGGCGTTCACCCCTCCACTTT,CASSFRQGRSPLHF
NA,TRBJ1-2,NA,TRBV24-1,TGTGCCACCAGTCTGGGAGCTAACTATGGCTACACCTTC,CATSLGANYGYTF
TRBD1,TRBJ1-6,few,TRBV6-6,TGTGCCAGCAGTCGGGACAGCTATAATTCACCCCTCCACTTT,CASSRDSYNSPLHF
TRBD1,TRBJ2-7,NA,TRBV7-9,TGTGCCAGCAGCTTAGGATTGTGGGACAGGGGTAGATCCTACGAGCAGTACTTC,CASSLGLWDRGRSYEQYF
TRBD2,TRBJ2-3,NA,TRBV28,TGTGCCAGCAGCGCCCCTAGGGCGGGGGAGAGGGATACGCAGTATTTT,CASSAPRAGERDTQYF
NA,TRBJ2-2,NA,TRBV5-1,TGCGCCAGCAGCTTGGGGCGGCGTCTCGGGGAGCTGTTTTTT,CASSLGRRLGELFF
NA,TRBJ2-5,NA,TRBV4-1,TGCGCCAGCAGCCAAGCGCAGGGTCAAGAGACCCAGTACTTC,CASSQAQGQETQYF
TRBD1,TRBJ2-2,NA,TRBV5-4,TGTGCCAGCAGCTGGACAGGGAACACCGGGGAGCTGTTTTTT,CASSWTGNTGELFF
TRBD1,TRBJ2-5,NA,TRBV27,TGTGCCAGCAGTCAAGGACAGGGGTTTGGGGAGACCCAGTACTTC,CASSQGQGFGETQYF
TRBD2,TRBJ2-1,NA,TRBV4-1,TGCGCCAGCAGCCAAGCTAGCGGGAGAAGTGAGCAGTTCTTC,CASSQASGRSEQFF
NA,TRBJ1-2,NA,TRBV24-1,TGTGCCACCAGTGCCCTTAACAGGGAAGGCTACACCTTC,CATSALNREGYTF
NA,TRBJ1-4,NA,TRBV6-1,TGTGCCAGCAGTGAATCGGGACACCTCAAGGTGGATGAAAAACTGTTTTTT,CASSESGHLKVDEKLFF
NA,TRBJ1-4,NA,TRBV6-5,TGTGCCAGCAGCGCCGCCGGTGAAAAACTGTTTTTT,CASSAAGEKLFF
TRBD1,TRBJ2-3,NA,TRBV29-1,TGCAGCGTGGAGAGGGACAGGGGCGCAGATACGCAGTATTTT,CSVERDRGADTQYF